This TCR beta chain was obtained from a study of cytomegalovirus exposure and HLA in healthy donors. Study overall: Genotyping of roughly 400 donors showed that over 65% belonged to the Caucasian-associated ancestry cluster. Whole-study findings and limits: TCR beta V segments were, for the most part, productive about 87% or about 30% of the time in an earlier analysis. The study reported that TCR beta sequences accurately predicted HLA-A and HLA-B alleles in most subjects.

In regard to this clone: Its antigen is undetermined.

Use of 60 Vbeta and 13 Jbeta primers characterized the PCR. In the authors' methods: A later analysis tallied approximately 80 million unique TCR beta chains, around 9.9 million of them shared. Method: immunoSEQ multiplex PCR; TCRdb's copy keeps in-frame clones and lacks some. V and J calls and clone size are copied from that table; D and trimming were computed from the DNA. The sample shows around 150,000 clones, roughly 74% of them seen only once. V lost 6 bases and J lost 1, with 9 bases in between. The CDR3 runs 14 residues. The germline gives CDR1 MNHEY, CDR2 SVGAGI. Sequencing used PBMCs. The sequence came from a man aged 18 to 30 in good health and CMV-seropositive. V gene TRBV6-5 combines with J gene TRBJ2-2, with a possible D match to TRBD2 (6 bases). The CDR3 sequence: CASRGTQNTGELFF. The CDR3 DNA is TGTGCCAGCAGGGGGACTCAGAACACCGGGGAGCTGTTTTTT.